A single sample gave rise to the 20 T cell receptor beta chains below, sequenced in a study of blood T cells in healthy people across ages. Using a J-beta primer mix together with a sample-barcoded 5' primer, a second PCR was run for roughly 7 to 11 cycles. MiXCR was run by TCRdb on the 5' RACE reads, yielding one entry per CDR3 protein. The table has some 920,000 distinct CDR3 sequences, approximately 50% seen once; the top ten hold about a fifth. Input material: blood. These receptors were taken from a woman in her sixties in good health.

The chain recombines TRBV3-1 with TRBJ2-5, with D perhaps matching TRBD1 (6 bases). Germline CDR1 LGHDT, CDR2 YNNKEL (reference sequence). Trimming pared 1 base from V and 12 bases from J, leaving 9 bases between. The CDR3 runs 11 residues. DNA for the CDR3: TGTGCCAGCAGCCAAGGAGGGGACAAGTACTTC. It translates to CASSQGGDKYF.

This chain connects TRBV11-2 to TRBJ2-5, with 9 bases fitting TRBD1. The CDR3 has 17 residues. CDR1 is SGHAT and CDR2 is FQNNGV in the germline V gene. After removal of 1 base from V and 4 bases from J, the junction contained 10 bases not matched to a gene. The CDR3 bases are TGTGCCAGCAGCTTAGGGGGCCCGGGACAGGGAGGAGAGACCCAGTACTTC. As protein: CASSLGGPGQGGETQYF.

This clonotype was recorded a few times. This chain joins TRBV29-1 and TRBJ2-1, with 11 bases lining up with TRBD2. The CDR3 length is 12 residues. The V segment lost 4 bases and the J segment 9 bases; nucleotides outside the gene matches: 2. Germline V gene sequence: CDR1 SQVTM, CDR2 ANQGSEA. The DNA of the CDR3 is TGCAGCGTTGGGCTAGCGGGAGGTGAGCAGTTCTTC. It yields the protein CSVGLAGGEQFF.

The V and J genes are TRBV7-2 and TRBJ2-7, with D maybe TRBD2 (5 bases). Germline V gene lookup returns CDR1 SGHTA and CDR2 FQGNSA. The CDR3 consists of 14 residues. Trimming cost V 2 bases and J 5 bases, with 13 bases left between them. This CDR3 is CASSLRTRADEQYF. The CDR3 nucleotides are TGTGCCAGCAGCTTACGCACTAGGGCCGACGAGCAGTACTTC.

V and J are TRBV11-3 and TRBJ2-3, with D unclear. The CDR3 runs 14 residues. V was cut by 0 bases and J by 2 bases, with 6 bases left in between. The germline CDR1 and CDR2 sequences are SGHNT and YENEEA. CDR3 loop: CASSLETNTDTQYF. CDR3 bases: TGTGCCAGCAGCTTAGAGACCAACACAGATACGCAGTATTTT.

This clonotype was seen at least ten times. The chain has TRBV7-2 and TRBJ2-5; TRBD2 matches 7 bases. Germline values: CDR1 SGHTA, CDR2 FQGNSA. The CDR3 runs to 13 residues. V lost 5 bases, J lost 3 bases, and 3 bases stayed unmatched. DNA of the CDR3: TGTGCCAGCAGCCCGGGGAGGGAAGAGACCCAGTACTTC. Residues: CASSPGREETQYF.

The chain recombines TRBV28 with TRBJ2-7; weak D call: TRBD2 (6 bases). CDR3 length equals 13 residues. Germline V gene sequence: CDR1 MDHEN, CDR2 SYDVKM. Trimming took off 5 bases at V and 5 bases at J, with 13 bases between the two ends. Written as DNA, the CDR3 is TGTGCCAGCAGTCGTCCTAGCGTAAACGAGCAGTACTTC. This gives the protein CASSRPSVNEQYF.

In the case of this clonotype: A junction end diverges from the germline sequence, so it may reflect a read error. The V call is TRBV5-1, the J call TRBJ2-3; D is ambiguous. The CDR3 is made up of 14 amino acids. Germline CDR1 reads SGHRS; CDR2 reads YFSETQ. As DNA, the CDR3 is TGCGCCGGCAGCTTGAAGACTAGCACAGATACGCAGTATTTT. Translating it yields CAGSLKTSTDTQYF.

V usage is TRBV14 and J usage is TRBJ2-7, with D possibly TRBD1 on 5 matching bases. The V gene lost 1 base and the J gene lost 7 bases, with 20 bases spanning the gap. Germline CDR1 reads SGHDN; CDR2 reads FVKESK. This CDR3 is built from 16 residues. The CDR3 is CASSQVALRVYNEQYF. As DNA, the CDR3 is TGTGCCAGCAGCCAAGTGGCTCTCAGGGTTTACAATGAGCAGTACTTC.

The V gene is TRBV4-1, the J gene TRBJ1-1; D is ambiguous. Trimming took off 1 base at V and 6 bases at J, with 9 bases between the two ends. CDR1 and CDR2 (germline): MGHRA, YSYEKL. The CDR3 runs 13 residues. The CDR3 sequence: CASSQVGDAEAFF. Written as DNA, the CDR3 is TGCGCCAGCAGCCAAGTGGGTGACGCTGAAGCTTTCTTT.

CDR3 nucleotides: TGCGCCAGCAGCACGGGCCCGAACACTGAAGCTTTCTTT. This sequence encodes CASSTGPNTEAFF. This rearrangement joins TRBV4-3 to TRBJ1-1; no reliable D call. With 5 bases removed from V and 1 base from J, the gap between germline ends came to 8 bases. CDR1 is LGHNA, CDR2 YSLEER, per germline. This CDR3 is 13 amino acids long.

This clonotype was detected only a few times. This chain uses TRBV10-3 with TRBJ2-7; D is tentatively TRBD1 or TRBD2 (5 bases each). The V gene's germline CDR1 is ENHRY and CDR2 SYGVKD. The CDR3 is 14 amino acids. The ends were cut back, 3 bases at V and 2 bases at J, with 11 bases in the middle. Here the CDR3 reads CAISEGDLTYEQYF. DNA for the CDR3: TGTGCCATCAGTGAAGGGGACCTTACCTACGAGCAGTACTTC.

V is TRBV10-2 and J is TRBJ2-7, with TRBD1 matching over 8 bases. Germline V gives CDR1 WSHSY, CDR2 SAAADI. The J segment lost 3 bases and the V segment lost 4 bases, leaving 14 bases of the junction unmatched. This CDR3 has 17 amino acids. As DNA, the CDR3 is TGCGCCAGCAGTGGGGGACAGGTAAGGAGGATCGACTACGAGCAGTACTTC. The encoded protein is CASSGGQVRRIDYEQYF.

This clonotype turned up a few times. V is TRBV5-6 and J is TRBJ2-7, with D uncertain. Germline V gene lookup returns CDR1 SGHDT and CDR2 YYEEEE. This CDR3 comprises 11 residues. With 4 bases removed from V and 6 bases from J, the gap between germline ends came to 8 bases. CDR3 region: CASSTTAEQYF. CDR3 DNA: TGTGCCAGCAGCACTACAGCCGAGCAGTACTTC.

This rearrangement joins TRBV20-1 to TRBJ1-6, with no clear D. The CDR3 covers 10 residues. From germline, CDR1 is DFQATT and CDR2 SNEGSKA (reference sequence). Written as DNA, the CDR3 is TGCATTCCTTCGGTTTCACCCCTCCACTTT. Translation gives CIPSVSPLHF.

The chain recombines TRBV29-1 with TRBJ1-1; D possibly corresponds to TRBD1 (5 bases). Germline V gives CDR1 SQVTM, CDR2 ANQGSEA. Trimming removed 1 base from V and 1 base from J, with 13 bases in between. This CDR3 comprises 15 residues. The CDR3 loop is CSVEGPGRPNTEAFF. The CDR3 DNA reads as TGCAGCGTTGAAGGCCCGGGACGTCCGAACACTGAAGCTTTCTTT.

The chain links TRBV11-2 to TRBJ2-5; 9 positions match TRBD1. Losses at the gene ends were 5 bases for V and 13 bases for J; bases not matched to a gene: 8. Germline-derived CDR1 and CDR2 are SGHAT and FQNNGV. The CDR3 is 12 amino acids. CDR3 sequence (DNA): TGTGCCAGCAGCGTCGGGACAGGGTTGGGGTACTTC. Translation gives CASSVGTGLGYF.

This clonotype came up a few times. The CDR3 loop is CASSHGKGSGKNIQYF. CDR3 DNA sequence: TGCGCCAGCAGCCATGGAAAGGGGAGCGGGAAAAACATTCAGTACTTC. The chain joins TRBV4-1 to TRBJ2-4, with a possible D match to TRBD2 (6 bases). This CDR3 has 16 amino acids. Germline V gives CDR1 MGHRA, CDR2 YSYEKL. Between the trimmed V and J ends, which lost 3 bases and 4 bases, there was a span of 16 bases.

The chain combines TRBV7-9 with TRBJ2-5, with 12 bases aligning to TRBD2. J gave up 13 bases and V 3 bases, and 0 bases lay outside the gene matches. The CDR3 extends over 11 amino acids. Germline V gene lookup returns CDR1 SEHNR and CDR2 FQNEAQ (reference sequence). The CDR3 sequence: CASSLTSGRYF. CDR3 coding DNA: TGTGCCAGCAGCTTGACTAGCGGGAGGTACTTC.

This clonotype has just a few counts. The chain combines TRBV6-6 with TRBJ2-1; the match to TRBD2 covers 8 bases. This CDR3 comprises 13 residues. Trimming took 5 bases from V and 6 from J; bases not matched to a gene: 3. Germline V gene data show CDR1 as MNHNY and CDR2 as SVGAGI (reference sequence). The CDR3 sequence: CASSRGTSNEQFF. The CDR3, as DNA: TGTGCCAGCAGTCGCGGGACTAGCAATGAGCAGTTCTTC.